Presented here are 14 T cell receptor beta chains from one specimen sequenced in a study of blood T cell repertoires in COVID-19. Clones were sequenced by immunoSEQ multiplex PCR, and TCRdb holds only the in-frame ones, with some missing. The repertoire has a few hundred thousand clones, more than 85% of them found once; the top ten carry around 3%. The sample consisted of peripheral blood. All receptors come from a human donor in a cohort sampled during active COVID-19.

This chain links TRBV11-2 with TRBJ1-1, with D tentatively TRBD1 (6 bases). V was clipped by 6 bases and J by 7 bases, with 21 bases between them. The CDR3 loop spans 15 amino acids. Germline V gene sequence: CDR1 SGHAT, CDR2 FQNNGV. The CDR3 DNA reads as TGTGCCAGCAGTAACATACAGGGTAAAGTTCTTGAAGCTTTCTTT. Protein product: CASSNIQGKVLEAFF.

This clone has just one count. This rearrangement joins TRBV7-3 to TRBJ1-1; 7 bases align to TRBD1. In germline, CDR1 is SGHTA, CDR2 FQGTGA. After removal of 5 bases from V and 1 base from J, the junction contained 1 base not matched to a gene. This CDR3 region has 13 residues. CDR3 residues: CASSRQGNTEAFF. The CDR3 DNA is TGTGCCAGCAGCCGACAGGGGAACACTGAAGCTTTCTTT. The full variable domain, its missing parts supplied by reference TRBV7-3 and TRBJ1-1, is GAGVSQTPSNKVTEKGKYVELRCDPISGHTALYWYRQSLGQGPEFLIYFQGTGAADDSGLPNDRFFAVRPEGSVSTLKIQRTERGDSAVYLCASSRQGNTEAFFGQGTRLTVV.

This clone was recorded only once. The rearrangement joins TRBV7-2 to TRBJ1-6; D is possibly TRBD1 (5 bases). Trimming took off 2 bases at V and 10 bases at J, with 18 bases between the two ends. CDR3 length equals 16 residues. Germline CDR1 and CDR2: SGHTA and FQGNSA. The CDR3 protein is CASSLRVQGNGSPLHF. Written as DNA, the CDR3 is TGTGCCAGCAGCTTACGTGTCCAGGGTAACGGCTCACCCCTCCACTTT.

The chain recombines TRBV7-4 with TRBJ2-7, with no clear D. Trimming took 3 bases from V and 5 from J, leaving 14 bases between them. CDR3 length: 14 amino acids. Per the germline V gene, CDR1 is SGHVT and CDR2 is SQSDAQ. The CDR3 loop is CASSLMWATDEQYF. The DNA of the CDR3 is TGTGCCAGCAGCTTGATGTGGGCTACCGACGAGCAGTACTTC.

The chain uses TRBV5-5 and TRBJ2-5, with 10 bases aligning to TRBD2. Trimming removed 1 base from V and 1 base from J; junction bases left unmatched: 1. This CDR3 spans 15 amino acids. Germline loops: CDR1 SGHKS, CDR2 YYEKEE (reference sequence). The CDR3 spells CASSLLAGVQETQYF. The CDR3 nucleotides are TGTGCCAGCAGCTTGCTAGCGGGGGTCCAAGAGACCCAGTACTTC.

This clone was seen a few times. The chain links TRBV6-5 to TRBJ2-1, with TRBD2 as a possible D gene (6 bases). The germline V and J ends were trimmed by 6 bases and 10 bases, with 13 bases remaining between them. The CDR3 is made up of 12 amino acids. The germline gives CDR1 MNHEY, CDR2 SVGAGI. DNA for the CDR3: TGTGCCAGCAGACTAGAAGGGAGGGAGCAGTTCTTC. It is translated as CASRLEGREQFF.

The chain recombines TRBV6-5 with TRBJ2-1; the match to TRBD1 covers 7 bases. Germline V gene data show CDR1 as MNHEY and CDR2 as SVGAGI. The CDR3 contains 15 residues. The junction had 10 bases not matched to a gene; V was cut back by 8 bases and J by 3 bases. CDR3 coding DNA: TGTGCCAGCCTTAGTCGACAGGGAAACTACAATGAGCAGTTCTTC. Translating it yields CASLSRQGNYNEQFF.

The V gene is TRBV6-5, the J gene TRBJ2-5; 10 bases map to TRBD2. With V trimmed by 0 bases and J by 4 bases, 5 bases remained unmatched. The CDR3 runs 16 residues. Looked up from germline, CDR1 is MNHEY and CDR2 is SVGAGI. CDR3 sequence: CASSYSKLAGLETQYF. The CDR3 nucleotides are TGTGCCAGCAGTTACTCGAAACTAGCGGGGCTAGAGACCCAGTACTTC.

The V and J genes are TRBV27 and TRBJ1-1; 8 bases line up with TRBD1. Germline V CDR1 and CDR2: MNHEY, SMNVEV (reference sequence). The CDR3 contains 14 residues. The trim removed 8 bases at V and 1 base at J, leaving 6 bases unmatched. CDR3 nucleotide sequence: TGTGCCAGCTGTCCTCAGGGGGCGAACACTGAAGCTTTCTTT. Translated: CASCPQGANTEAFF.

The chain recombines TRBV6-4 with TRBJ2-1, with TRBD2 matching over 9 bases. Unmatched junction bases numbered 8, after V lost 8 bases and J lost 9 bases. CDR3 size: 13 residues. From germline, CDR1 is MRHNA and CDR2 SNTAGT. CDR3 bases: TGTGCCAGCGCGCCGGGACTAGCTAGTGAGCAGTTCTTC. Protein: CASAPGLASEQFF.

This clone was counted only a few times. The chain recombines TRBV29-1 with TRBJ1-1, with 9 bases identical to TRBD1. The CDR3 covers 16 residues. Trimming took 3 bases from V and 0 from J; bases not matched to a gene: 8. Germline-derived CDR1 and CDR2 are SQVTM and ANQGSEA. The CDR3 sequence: CSVEMRTGAMNTEAFF. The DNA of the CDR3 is TGCAGCGTTGAGATGAGGACAGGGGCCATGAACACTGAAGCTTTCTTT.

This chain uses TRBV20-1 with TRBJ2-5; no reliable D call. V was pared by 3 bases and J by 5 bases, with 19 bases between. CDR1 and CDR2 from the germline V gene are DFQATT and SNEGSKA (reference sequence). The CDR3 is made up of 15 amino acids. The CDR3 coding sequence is TGCAGTGCTAGTTTGGTGACTGACGTTACGGAGACCCAGTACTTC. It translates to CSASLVTDVTETQYF.

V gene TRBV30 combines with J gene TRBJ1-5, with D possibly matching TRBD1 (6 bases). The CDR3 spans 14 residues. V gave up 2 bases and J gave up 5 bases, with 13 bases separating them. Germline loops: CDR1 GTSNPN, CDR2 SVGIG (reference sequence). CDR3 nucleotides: TGTGCCTGGAGTCCAGACAGGAACCATCAGCCCCAGCATTTT. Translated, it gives CAWSPDRNHQPQHF.

CDR3 loop: CASSGGPPLRETQYF. The DNA for the CDR3 is TGTGCCAGCAGTGGCGGGCCACCCCTGCGGGAGACCCAGTACTTC. V usage is TRBV6-4 and J usage is TRBJ2-5; D perhaps matches TRBD2 (5 bases). CDR1 and CDR2 from the germline V gene are MRHNA and SNTAGT. V was shortened by 4 bases and J by 5 bases, with 17 bases between the two germline ends. The CDR3 is made up of 15 amino acids.